A selection of T cell receptor beta chains follows, all from one sample in a study of blood T cell repertoires in COVID-19. TCRdb's table, derived via immunoSEQ multiplex PCR, lists solely in-frame clones and lacks some. The sample includes about 120,000 clones, 70% to 90% of them seen just once. The sample taken for sequencing was peripheral blood. These receptors were obtained from a woman aged 50 to 60 with acute or convalescent COVID-19. The CDR3 runs from the conserved cysteine through the conserved F or W. D genes are given only for firm matches.

V,J,D,DNA,CDR3
TRBV5-6,TRBJ2-2,NA,TGTGCCAGCAGCCTGGCAACCGGGGAGCTGTTTTTT,CASSLATGELFF
TRBV19,TRBJ2-1,TRBD2,TGTGCCAGTAGTTATAGCGGGACGAACAATGAGCAGTTCTTC,CASSYSGTNNEQFF
TRBV11-2,TRBJ2-5,TRBD2,TGTGCCAGCAGCTCCCCCCCGGCTAGCGGGAGGTTACAGACCCAGTACTTC,CASSSPPASGRLQTQYF
TRBV29-1,TRBJ2-5,NA,TGCAGCGGGGGACTTGGGGCGGAGACCCAGTACTTC,CSGGLGAETQYF
TRBV19,TRBJ1-2,NA,TGTGCCAGTAGTATTCGGGATGGCTACACCTTC,CASSIRDGYTF
TRBV27,TRBJ2-7,TRBD2,TGTGCCAGCAGTATCCACGGGAGGAACGAGCAGTACTTC,CASSIHGRNEQYF
TRBV4-2,TRBJ2-7,TRBD2,TGTGCCAGCAAGGAGGGACTAAACTTCTACGAGCAGTACTTC,CASKEGLNFYEQYF
TRBV4-2,TRBJ2-5,NA,TGTGCCAGCAGCCAAGGGATCGGAGGGCAAGAGACCCAGTACTTC,CASSQGIGGQETQYF
TRBV7-8,TRBJ1-1,NA,TGTGCCAGCAGCTTAGCAGGAGGGATGAACACTGAAGCTTTCTTT,CASSLAGGMNTEAFF
TRBV29-1,TRBJ2-3,NA,TGCAGCGTTGCTGGCGGGCGGAAGCAGTATTTT,CSVAGGRKQYF
TRBV5-5,TRBJ2-5,TRBD2,TGTGCCAGCAGCTTGGAGGGAGGGAAGCAAGAGACCCAGTACTTC,CASSLEGGKQETQYF
TRBV27,TRBJ2-3,NA,TGTGCCAGCACCCCGGGACTCCACACAGATACGCAGTATTTT,CASTPGLHTDTQYF
TRBV7-2,TRBJ2-5,NA,TGTGCCAGCAGCTTCCCCCTAGGCGGGATCCAAGAGACCCAGTACTTC,CASSFPLGGIQETQYF
TRBV5-6,TRBJ2-2,TRBD1,TGTGCCAGCAGCTTGAGGTTGGGACAGGGGAGCACCGGGGAGCTGTTTTTT,CASSLRLGQGSTGELFF